This record looks at one T cell receptor beta chain sequence and its context. The data belong to a study of blood T cell repertoires in COVID-19. About the study: From the United States, Italy and Spain came samples of acute and convalescent COVID-19. T cells, B-cell-depleted T cells, or PBMCs supplied cDNA or gDNA.

Per the original data handling: Counts of nucleated cells, estimated from reference gene primer amplification, were obtained. Assay: immunoSEQ multiplex PCR; the TCRdb copy retains only in-frame clones and omits some. V, J and clone size derive from that table, while D and trimming were established from the DNA sequence. Of 180,000 or so clones listed, 86% are singletons. The sample consisted of peripheral blood. The clonotype originates from a man aged 60 to 69 with acute or convalescent COVID-19.

The CDR3 protein is CASSPRSEQYF. CDR3 nucleotide sequence: TGTGCCAGCAGTCCGCGAAGCGAGCAGTACTTC. The chain has TRBV12-3 or TRBV12-4 and TRBJ2-7; no firm D call. The CDR3 runs 11 residues. V was clipped by 5 bases and J by 6 bases, with 8 bases between them.